This T cell receptor (beta chain) is drawn from a study of T cells in Graves' hyperthyroidism and ophthalmopathy. TCR beta CDR3 sequences were amplified from RNA transcripts. First-round RT-PCR of the TCR CDR3 relied on the HTBI primer set. Via MiXCR, TCRdb re-called the multiplex PCR reads, giving one row per CDR3 protein. Of some 300,000 distinct CDR3 sequences in the sample, roughly 17% were seen once. Patients aged 18 to 65 had newly diagnosed hyperthyroidism of under 2 months' duration. Many counts were recorded for this clonotype. The target antigen is unknown. General study points: Progression to ophthalmopathy was predicted a median of approximately seven months early.

Trimming removed 3 bases from V and 1 base from J; junction bases left unmatched: 4. The CDR3 contains 16 residues. Germline assignment: CDR1 MNHEY and CDR2 SMNVEV (reference sequence). Sequenced input: blood. The rearrangement links TRBV27 to TRBJ2-3; 10 bases align to TRBD1. This sequence originates from a man younger than 45 with Graves' hyperthyroidism. The CDR3 sequence is CASSFRDRGGTDTQYF. The CDR3 nucleotides read TGTGCCAGCAGTTTCCGGGACAGGGGAGGCACAGATACGCAGTATTTT.